A single sample is the source of the 32 T cell receptor beta chains below, sequenced in a study of T cells in localized non-small cell lung cancer. Data came from immunoSEQ multiplex PCR; TCRdb stores just in-frame clones and leaves some out. The sample holds about 72,000 clones, roughly 86% seen once. The sequencing here drew on peripheral blood, taken before any cancer treatment. The origin of the receptors is a female donor older than 55 with stage I lung adenocarcinoma.

This clone was recorded once. This rearrangement joins TRBV19 to TRBJ1-2, with a tentative D call TRBD1 (6 bases). The germline gives CDR1 LNHDA, CDR2 SQIVND (reference sequence). The CDR3 consists of 14 residues. V gave up 5 bases and J gave up 4 bases, with 14 bases separating them. CDR3 sequence reads: CASSSYGQSYGYTF. The CDR3, as DNA: TGTGCCAGTAGTTCTTACGGACAGAGCTATGGCTACACCTTC.

The V and J genes are TRBV6-1 and TRBJ2-3; 7 bases match TRBD1. V dropped 6 bases and J dropped 2; count of bases not matched to a gene: 8. This CDR3 is 15 amino acids long. Germline V gene sequence: CDR1 MNHNS, CDR2 SASEGT. CDR3 sequence: CASRAGTVPTDTQYF. The DNA for the CDR3 is TGTGCCAGCAGGGCCGGGACAGTACCCACAGATACGCAGTATTTT.

This clone has only a few counts. The CDR3 protein is CASSYRQGGIGYTF. The DNA for the CDR3 is TGTGCCAGCAGTTACCGGCAGGGAGGGATTGGCTACACCTTC. This chain links TRBV6-5 with TRBJ1-2; possibly TRBD1 for D (5 bases). V was clipped by 2 bases and J by 7 bases, with 14 bases between them. Per the germline V gene, CDR1 is MNHEY and CDR2 is SVGAGI. The CDR3 is made up of 14 amino acids.

The rearrangement joins TRBV4-2 to TRBJ1-6, with D perhaps TRBD1 (5 bases). The germline V gene has CDR1 LGHNA and CDR2 YNFKEQ. The CDR3 length is 14 residues. V was pared by 4 bases and J by 7 bases, with 11 bases between. In DNA, the CDR3 is TGTGCCAGCAGCCTCGGGACCGAGAATTCACCCCTCCACTTT. The encoded protein is CASSLGTENSPLHF.

This chain links TRBV5-6 with TRBJ1-2; D remains ambiguous. The CDR3 is 14 amino acids. Germline V CDR1 and CDR2: SGHDT, YYEEEE. Trimming cost V 3 bases and J 5 bases, with 14 bases left between them. CDR3 DNA sequence: TGTGCCAGCAGCTGGGAAAGGGAAGGGTATGGCTACACCTTC. Amino acid sequence: CASSWEREGYGYTF.

This sequence joins TRBV5-1 and TRBJ2-7; perhaps TRBD1 as D (6 bases). The CDR3 runs 15 residues. Per the germline V gene, CDR1 is SGHRS and CDR2 is YFSETQ. V dropped 0 bases and J dropped 2 bases, with 12 bases sitting between them. The CDR3 DNA reads as TGCGCCAGCAGCTTGGATCAGGACAGCACCTACGAGCAGTACTTC. Residues: CASSLDQDSTYEQYF.

The chain recombines TRBV19 with TRBJ1-1; D is unresolved. Trimming removed 7 bases from V and 1 base from J, with 4 bases in between. CDR3 length: 11 residues. In germline, CDR1 is LNHDA, CDR2 SQIVND (reference sequence). The CDR3: CASIPNTEAFF. CDR3 nucleotide sequence: TGTGCCAGTATACCGAACACTGAAGCTTTCTTT.

This chain uses TRBV11-2 with TRBJ1-4; perhaps TRBD1 as D (6 bases). This CDR3 is built from 17 residues. V was cut by 4 bases and J by 2 bases, with 17 bases left in between. Germline V gene lookup returns CDR1 SGHAT and CDR2 FQNNGV. CDR3 loop: CASSSYPQGTTNEKLFF. CDR3 in DNA: TGTGCCAGCAGCTCCTACCCACAGGGTACTACTAATGAAAAACTGTTTTTT.

The chain has TRBV28 and TRBJ2-2; TRBD1 agrees at 8 bases. This CDR3 region has 14 residues. The ends lost 4 bases at V and 7 bases at J; junction bases unmatched: 5. The V gene's germline CDR1 is MDHEN and CDR2 SYDVKM. CDR3: CASSWTGFSGELFF. The CDR3 DNA follows: TGTGCCAGCAGTTGGACAGGGTTTAGCGGGGAGCTGTTTTTT.

V and J are TRBV28 and TRBJ1-2, with TRBD1 matching 8 bases. With V trimmed by 5 bases and J by 4 bases, 6 bases remained unmatched. CDR3 length equals 14 residues. Germline lookup yields CDR1 MDHEN and CDR2 SYDVKM. CDR3 sequence (DNA): TGTGCCAGCAGTCCCCGGACAGGGCGCTATGGCTACACCTTC. It yields the protein CASSPRTGRYGYTF.

The gene calls are TRBV7-9 and TRBJ2-1, with a possible D match to TRBD1 (6 bases). From germline, CDR1 is SEHNR and CDR2 FQNEAQ (reference sequence). With 5 bases removed from V and 7 bases from J, the gap between germline ends came to 12 bases. This CDR3 has 13 amino acids. The CDR3 protein is CASSRIGGNEQFF. Written as DNA, the CDR3 is TGTGCCAGCAGCCGTATAGGGGGAAATGAGCAGTTCTTC.

The rearrangement uses TRBV11-2 and TRBJ1-4, with unresolved D. Germline lookup yields CDR1 SGHAT and CDR2 FQNNGV. The CDR3 runs 15 residues. V dropped 5 bases and J dropped 8 bases, with 18 bases sitting between them. The CDR3 sequence: CASSPPWADSEKLFF. The CDR3 coding sequence is TGTGCCAGCAGCCCTCCGTGGGCAGACTCGGAAAAACTGTTTTTT.

The CDR3 sequence is CASRNGGSGNTIYF. In nucleotides, the CDR3 is TGTGCCAGCAGGAACGGAGGGTCTGGAAACACCATATATTTT. This chain links TRBV6-5 with TRBJ1-3; no clear D gene. The germline V and J ends were trimmed by 6 bases and 1 base, with 10 bases remaining between them. The CDR3 is 14 residues long. The germline gives CDR1 MNHEY, CDR2 SVGAGI.

The chain's CDR3 is CASGSGRGGTQYF. CDR3 coding DNA: TGTGCCAGCGGGTCGGGAAGGGGAGGGACCCAGTACTTC. The chain is built from TRBV7-8 and TRBJ2-5; tentatively, D is TRBD2 (6 bases). CDR1 and CDR2 (germline): SGHVS, FQNEAQ. This CDR3 has 13 residues. The V and J ends lost 8 bases and 7 bases respectively, with 17 bases between them.

J is TRBJ2-4 and V is TRBV6-1, with TRBD1 identical over 7 bases. The junction had 9 bases not matched to a gene; V was cut back by 6 bases and J by 4 bases. Per germline, CDR1 MNHNS and CDR2 SASEGT. The CDR3 consists of 15 residues. In nucleotides, the CDR3 is TGTGCCAGCAGCCGAGGGGGCGCAGATAAAAACATTCAGTACTTC. Amino acids: CASSRGGADKNIQYF.

This clone was counted once. The J gene is TRBJ1-5, the V gene TRBV2, with a possible D match to TRBD1 (6 bases). Germline CDR1 reads SNHLY; CDR2 reads FYNNEI. The germline V and J ends were trimmed by 6 bases and 3 bases, with 15 bases remaining between them. There are 15 residues in the CDR3. The chain's CDR3 is CASRDVTGLNQPQHF. DNA of the CDR3: TGTGCCAGCAGGGACGTGACAGGACTCAATCAGCCCCAGCATTTT.

The J gene is TRBJ1-5, the V gene TRBV6-1; maybe TRBD1 (5 bases). V lost 6 bases and J 5 bases, leaving 17 bases between the germline ends. Germline lookup yields CDR1 MNHNS and CDR2 SASEGT. The CDR3 sequence is 15 residues long. CDR3 region: CASRGGALRDQPQHF. The CDR3 coding sequence is TGTGCCAGCAGGGGCGGGGCGCTCCGAGATCAGCCCCAGCATTTT.

This chain links TRBV4-2 with TRBJ2-1; D is possibly TRBD1 (5 bases). CDR1 is LGHNA and CDR2 is YNFKEQ in the germline V gene. The CDR3 runs to 15 residues. The ends were cut back, 0 bases at V and 7 bases at J, with 13 bases in the middle. The CDR3 region has the DNA TGTGCCAGCAGCCAAGATTGGGCAGGGTGGAATGAGCAGTTCTTC. It codes for CASSQDWAGWNEQFF.

The chain couples TRBV25-1 to TRBJ2-5; D is undetermined. CDR3 length: 11 amino acids. Germline V lookup: CDR1 MGHDK, CDR2 SYGVNS. The V end was cut by 5 bases, the J end by 5 bases, with 6 bases between. Here the CDR3 reads CASSPGETQYF. CDR3 nucleotide sequence: TGTGCCAGCAGTCCTGGGGAGACCCAGTACTTC. Looking up the rest from reference TRBV25-1 and TRBJ2-5 gives the full variable domain: EADIYQTPRYLVIGTGKKITLECSQTMGHDKMYWYQQDPGMELHLIHYSYGVNSTEKGDLSSESTVSRIRTEHFPLTLESARPSHTSQYLCASSPGETQYFGPGTRLLVL.

The chain uses TRBV2 and TRBJ1-2; D perhaps matches TRBD1 (5 bases). CDR3 length: 13 residues. The germline V and J ends were trimmed by 6 bases and 8 bases, with 16 bases remaining between them. Germline CDR1 and CDR2: SNHLY and FYNNEI. CDR3 bases: TGTGCCAGCAGGCGAGGGGATAGTCGGGGCTACACCTTC. This codes for CASRRGDSRGYTF.

The chain employs TRBV7-2 and TRBJ1-6, with D possibly being TRBD1 (6 bases). This CDR3 spans 18 amino acids. V shed 3 bases and J shed 7 bases, with 22 bases lying between them. Looked up from germline, CDR1 is SGHTA and CDR2 is FQGNSA. The CDR3 DNA follows: TGTGCCAGCAGCTTGAGGACAGCCCGAGCCCTAGGCAATTCACCCCTCCACTTT. The encoded protein is CASSLRTARALGNSPLHF.

The rearrangement links TRBV11-3 to TRBJ2-7; TRBD2 might be the D (5 bases). CDR3 length: 14 amino acids. Looked up from germline, CDR1 is SGHNT and CDR2 is YENEEA. The V gene lost 0 bases and the J gene lost 1 base, with 7 bases spanning the gap. CDR3: CASSLEGGSYEQYF. The CDR3 DNA reads TGTGCCAGCAGCTTAGAAGGAGGTTCCTACGAGCAGTACTTC.

The DNA for the CDR3 is TGTGCCAGCGCAGTTGCAGAGACCCAGTACTTC. Translation gives CASAVAETQYF. This chain links TRBV14 with TRBJ2-5; D remains ambiguous. Trimming shortened V by 8 bases and J by 4 bases, and 8 bases separated the two germline ends. Germline values: CDR1 SGHDN, CDR2 FVKESK. CDR3 length: 11 amino acids.

The CDR3 DNA reads as TGTGCCAGCAGCTCGACAGGAAAGAATCAGCCCCAGCATTTT. It translates to CASSSTGKNQPQHF. The chain carries TRBV6-5 and TRBJ1-5; a weak D match, TRBD1 (6 bases). CDR1 is MNHEY and CDR2 is SVGAGI in the germline V gene. The CDR3 is 14 residues long. V shed 6 bases and J shed 4 bases, with 13 bases lying between them.

The chain links TRBV2 to TRBJ2-3, with TRBD1 matching 8 bases. Germline values: CDR1 SNHLY, CDR2 FYNNEI. The CDR3 totals 14 residues. Unmatched junction bases numbered 4, after V lost 6 bases and J lost 2 bases. The DNA of the CDR3 is TGTGCCAGCAGGGGGGACAGGATCACAGATACGCAGTATTTT. This gives the protein CASRGDRITDTQYF.

The chain joins TRBV7-8 to TRBJ2-3; D remains ambiguous. Germline-derived CDR1 and CDR2 are SGHVS and FQNEAQ. This CDR3 comprises 12 residues. Deletions cut 4 bases from V and 2 bases from J, with 4 bases between. CDR3 protein: CASSSITDTQYF. The CDR3, as DNA: TGTGCCAGCAGCTCCATCACAGATACGCAGTATTTT.

The gene calls are TRBV10-3 and TRBJ1-2; possible D gene TRBD1, 5 bases. V dropped 3 bases and J dropped 4 bases, with 15 bases sitting between them. Looked up from germline, CDR1 is ENHRY and CDR2 is SYGVKD. CDR3 length: 15 amino acids. The CDR3: CAISEQEAKSYGYTF. The CDR3 nucleotides read TGTGCCATCAGTGAACAGGAAGCCAAAAGCTATGGCTACACCTTC.

The chain links TRBV9 to TRBJ2-2; no firm D call. CDR3 length: 14 amino acids. Germline-derived CDR1 and CDR2 are SGDLS and YYNGEE. The V gene lost 3 bases and the J gene lost 0 bases, with 6 bases spanning the gap. CDR3: CASSGNTNTGELFF. The CDR3 region has the DNA TGTGCCAGCAGCGGCAATACGAACACCGGGGAGCTGTTTTTT.

The rearrangement links TRBV2 to TRBJ1-1; no firm D call. V lost 4 bases, J lost 1 base, and 13 bases lay in between. Germline CDR1 is SNHLY and CDR2 is FYNNEI. CDR3 length: 15 amino acids. The CDR3 DNA reads TGTGCCAGCAGTGCAATTCCAGGCGCGAACACTGAAGCTTTCTTT. Its translation is CASSAIPGANTEAFF.

The gene calls are TRBV2 and TRBJ1-1; no clear D. Trimming shortened V by 6 bases and J by 6 bases, and 14 bases separated the two germline ends. The germline CDR1 and CDR2 sequences are SNHLY and FYNNEI. This CDR3 has 13 amino acids. The CDR3 spells CASSARGTPEAFF. In DNA, the CDR3 is TGTGCCAGCAGCGCCCGGGGTACCCCTGAAGCTTTCTTT.

J is TRBJ1-1 and V is TRBV19; D uncertain. V lost 4 bases and J lost 7, with 7 bases in between. This CDR3 has 11 amino acids. Germline V lookup: CDR1 LNHDA, CDR2 SQIVND (reference sequence). CDR3 sequence: CASSTSVEAFF. The CDR3 coding sequence is TGTGCCAGTAGTACCTCAGTTGAAGCTTTCTTT.

V usage is TRBV9 and J usage is TRBJ1-5, with D unclear. CDR1 and CDR2 from the germline V gene are SGDLS and YYNGEE. V dropped 4 bases and J dropped 0 bases, with 8 bases sitting between them. This CDR3 comprises 14 residues. This CDR3 is CASSRLDSNQPQHF. CDR3 nucleotides: TGTGCCAGCAGCCGCCTGGATAGCAATCAGCCCCAGCATTTT.